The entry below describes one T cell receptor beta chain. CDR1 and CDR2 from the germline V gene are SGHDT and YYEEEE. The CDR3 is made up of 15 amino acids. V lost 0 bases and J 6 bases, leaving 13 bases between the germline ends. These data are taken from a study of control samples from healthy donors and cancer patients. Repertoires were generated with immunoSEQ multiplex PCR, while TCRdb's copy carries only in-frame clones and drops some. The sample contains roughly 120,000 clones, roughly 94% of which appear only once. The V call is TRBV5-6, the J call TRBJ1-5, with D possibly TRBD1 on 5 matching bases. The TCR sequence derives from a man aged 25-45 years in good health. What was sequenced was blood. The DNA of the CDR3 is TGTGCCAGCAGCTTGGAGGGGCGGCTTTCTCAGCCCCAGCATTTT. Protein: CASSLEGRLSQPQHF.